Listed below are T cell receptor beta chains from one sample, sequenced in a study of radiation and T cells in renal cell carcinoma. Sequencing was performed with immunoSEQ multiplex PCR; in TCRdb, only in-frame clones are kept and a portion is missing. The sample records about 130,000 clones, roughly 84% being singletons. The sequencing here drew on blood, taken from a patient whose treatment included radiotherapy and nephrectomy. The receptors were gathered from a woman aged 45-60 years with renal cell carcinoma. Both conserved end residues are part of each CDR3. D genes are given only for firm matches. The size field is filled for only some rows; it gives once, few, many or a size class.

V gene	clone size	D gene	J gene	CDR3 DNA	CDR3 protein
TRBV6-5	-	-	TRBJ1-3	TGTGCCAGCAGTTACGGAGGGGTCGAAGCAAACACCATATATTTT	CASSYGGVEANTIYF
TRBV6-1	-	-	TRBJ1-5	TGTGCCAGCAGGCTAATGGACATCCTTGGGCAGCCCCAGCATTTT	CASRLMDILGQPQHF
TRBV4-2	-	-	TRBJ2-3	TGTGCCAGCAGCCAAGATGTGGGCGGGGGCTCAGATACGCAGTATTTT	CASSQDVGGGSDTQYF
TRBV25-1	-	TRBD1	TRBJ1-1	TGTGCCAGCACCCCGAGAGTTAGGGCAGGGGGAAACACTGAAGCTTTCTTT	CASTPRVRAGGNTEAFF
TRBV5-4	-	-	TRBJ1-2	TGTGCCAGCAGCTTCCGGGGGAACGTTGACTATGGCTACACCTTC	CASSFRGNVDYGYTF
TRBV6-5	once	-	TRBJ1-3	TGTGCCAGCAGTTCCGGCTCTGGAAACACCATATATTTT	CASSSGSGNTIYF
TRBV2	-	-	TRBJ1-2	TGTGCCAGCAGTGATCAGGGACTCCATGGCTACACCTTC	CASSDQGLHGYTF
TRBV29-1	-	TRBD1	TRBJ1-1	TGCAGCGCCCCAAACAGACAGGGTAAAACTGAAGCTTTCTTT	CSAPNRQGKTEAFF
TRBV5-8	-	-	TRBJ2-5	TGTGCCAGCAGCCCCCGGAAGGGCCGAATACAAGAGACCCAGTACTTC	CASSPRKGRIQETQYF
TRBV30	-	-	TRBJ1-5	TGTGCCTGGAGTGGACAATATAGCAATCAGCCCCAGCATTTT	CAWSGQYSNQPQHF
TRBV11-2	-	-	TRBJ1-4	TGTGCCAGCAGCCGCGGACGAGAAAAACTGTTTTTT	CASSRGREKLFF
TRBV7-3	once	-	TRBJ1-2	TGTGCCAGCAGCTTAGATCCGGGAACCTATGGCTACACCTTC	CASSLDPGTYGYTF
TRBV2	once	-	TRBJ1-5	TGTGCCAGCAGTAAGGAATATAGCAATCAGCCCCAGCATTTT	CASSKEYSNQPQHF
TRBV30	-	-	TRBJ2-5	TGTGCCTGGAGAATAGGGATCCAAGAGACCCAGTACTTC	CAWRIGIQETQYF
TRBV7-6	few	TRBD1	TRBJ1-6	TGTGCCAGCAGCTCCGGGACAGTCAATTCACCCCTCCACTTT	CASSSGTVNSPLHF
TRBV7-6	-	-	TRBJ2-3	TGTGCCAGCAGCTTAGTGGCGGTCGGGACAGATACGCAGTATTTT	CASSLVAVGTDTQYF
TRBV6-1	-	-	TRBJ2-1	TGTGCCAGCAGTGAACCCGGGACTCCGCCGCCTGAGCAGTTCTTC	CASSEPGTPPPEQFF
TRBV18	-	-	TRBJ2-2	TGTGCCAGCTCTCGTGGGACGGAGAACACCGGGGAGCTGTTTTTT	CASSRGTENTGELFF
TRBV19	-	-	TRBJ1-3	TGTGCCAGTAGTATAGGAGTGAGCTCTGGAAACACCATATATTTT	CASSIGVSSGNTIYF
TRBV10-1	-	-	TRBJ2-1	TGCGCCAGCAGTGAGTCGGTACTAGCTGGGCATGAGCAGTTCTTC	CASSESVLAGHEQFF
TRBV7-8	-	-	TRBJ1-5	TGTGCCAGCAGCTTAGACCAGGGCTTTCGAAATCAGCCCCAGCATTTT	CASSLDQGFRNQPQHF
TRBV19	-	TRBD1	TRBJ1-2	TGTGCCAGTAGTAGACAGGGAGACAACTATGGCTACACCTTC	CASSRQGDNYGYTF
TRBV7-8	-	-	TRBJ1-3	TGTGCCAGCAGCTTAGCGCAAGGGGGAGCTGGAAACACCATATATTTT	CASSLAQGGAGNTIYF
TRBV7-2	-	TRBD2	TRBJ2-5	TGTGCCAGCAGCCCGCGGACTAGCGGGGGGGCTAGGGAGACCCAGTACTTC	CASSPRTSGGARETQYF
TRBV4-3	-	-	TRBJ1-4	TGCGCCAGCAGACCCGGGACCGCCACAATCAATGAAAAACTGTTTTTT	CASRPGTATINEKLFF
TRBV2	few	-	TRBJ1-2	TGTGCCAGCAGGACGAGTGGCTACTATGGCTACACCTTC	CASRTSGYYGYTF
TRBV27	-	-	TRBJ2-3	TGTGCCAGCAGTTTCTGGACAGCGGACCACGGTACGCAGTATTTT	CASSFWTADHGTQYF
TRBV9	-	-	TRBJ1-6	TGTGCCAGCAGCGGTGGGAACGACTATAATTCACCCCTCCACTTT	CASSGGNDYNSPLHF
TRBV7-2	-	-	TRBJ1-1	TGTGCCAGCAGGCCGACGGTTTTGAACACTGAAGCTTTCTTT	CASRPTVLNTEAFF
TRBV15	-	-	TRBJ2-3	TGTGCCACCAGCAGAGCTTATGATACGCAGTATTTT	CATSRAYDTQYF
TRBV7-9	-	-	TRBJ1-2	TGTGCCAGCAGCTTAACGGGGGGAGAGTTAGCCTATGGCTACACCTTC	CASSLTGGELAYGYTF
TRBV5-4	-	-	TRBJ2-5	TGTGCCAGCAGCTTGGCCGGAACCCAAGAGACCCAGTACTTC	CASSLAGTQETQYF
TRBV7-2	-	-	TRBJ1-4	TGTGCCAGCAGCCAACAGGGTGAAAATGAAAAACTGTTTTTT	CASSQQGENEKLFF
TRBV9	-	-	TRBJ2-3	TGTGCCAGCAGCGCGGGGATTCTAGATACGCAGTATTTT	CASSAGILDTQYF
TRBV6-5	-	-	TRBJ2-3	TGTGCCTCATTAGGGGAGAGCACAGATACGCAGTATTTT	CASLGESTDTQYF
TRBV7-2	-	-	TRBJ2-3	TGTGCCAGCAGGAGCGCGGGAATCGGCACAGATACGCAGTATTTT	CASRSAGIGTDTQYF
TRBV4-1	-	TRBD1	TRBJ1-2	TGCGCCAGCAGCCAAGATCTGGGCAGGGGGGCTCATGGCTACACCTTC	CASSQDLGRGAHGYTF
TRBV19	-	-	TRBJ2-3	TGTGCCAGTAGTATGGCGATGGGGGCCTACACAGATACGCAGTATTTT	CASSMAMGAYTDTQYF
TRBV10-1	once	-	TRBJ2-5	TGCGCCAGCAGTGGGCTATCCCAGGAGACCCAGTACTTC	CASSGLSQETQYF
TRBV30	-	-	TRBJ2-2	TGTGCCTGTTCCGGGAGCGGGAACACCGGGGAGCTGTTTTTT	CACSGSGNTGELFF
TRBV28	-	-	TRBJ1-6	TGTGCCAGCAGACACGGACAGTCACCCCTCCACTTT	CASRHGQSPLHF
TRBV2	-	-	TRBJ1-2	TGTGCCAGCAGCCCCGGGGAGGGTGGTAACTATGGCTACACCTTC	CASSPGEGGNYGYTF